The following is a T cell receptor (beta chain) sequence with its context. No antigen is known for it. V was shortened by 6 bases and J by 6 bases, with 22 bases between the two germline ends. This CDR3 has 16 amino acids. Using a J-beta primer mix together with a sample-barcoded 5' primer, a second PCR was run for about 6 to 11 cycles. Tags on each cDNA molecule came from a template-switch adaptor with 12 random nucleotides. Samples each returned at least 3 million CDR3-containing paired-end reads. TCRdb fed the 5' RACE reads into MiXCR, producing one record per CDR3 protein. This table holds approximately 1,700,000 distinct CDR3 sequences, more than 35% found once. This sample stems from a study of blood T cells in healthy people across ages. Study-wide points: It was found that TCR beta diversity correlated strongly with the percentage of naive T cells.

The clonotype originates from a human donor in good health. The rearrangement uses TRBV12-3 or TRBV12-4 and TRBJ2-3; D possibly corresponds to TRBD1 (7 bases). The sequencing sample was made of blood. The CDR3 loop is CASSPGGTASGDTQYF. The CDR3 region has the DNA TGTGCCAGCAGCCCAGGGGGGACGGCAAGCGGGGATACGCAGTATTTT.